The 15 T cell receptor beta chains in this list originate from one sample, sequenced in a study of response to subunit inactivated influenza vaccine. TCRdb reprocessed the RT-PCR reads via MiXCR and lists one record per CDR3 protein. This sample has hundreds of thousands of distinct CDR3 sequences, with less than 15% found just once. The source material was PBMCs from blood, sampled 14 days before vaccination. These TCRs come from a man aged 50 to 59 who received an inactivated influenza vaccine.

This clonotype occurred a few times. The rearrangement joins TRBV6-1 to TRBJ2-3, with no clear D. The V gene's germline CDR1 is MNHNS and CDR2 SASEGT. V was trimmed by 3 bases and J by 6 bases, leaving 16 bases between them. There are 15 residues in the CDR3. CDR3 in DNA: TGTGCCAGCAGTGAGGTTAACGTTCCCGTCGATACGCAGTATTTT. It is translated as CASSEVNVPVDTQYF.

The chain couples TRBV6-2 or TRBV6-3 to TRBJ2-1, with no clear D. Germline CDR1 and CDR2: MNHEY and SVGEGT. V was pared by 8 bases and J by 10 bases, with 6 bases between. The CDR3 spans 9 residues. The CDR3 DNA is TGTGCCAGCGGTCTGGAGCAGTTCTTC. Its protein is CASGLEQFF.

The J gene is TRBJ2-5, the V gene TRBV6-1; no definite D call. The germline V gene encodes CDR1 MNHNS and CDR2 SASEGT. V was trimmed by 7 bases and J by 5 bases, leaving 23 bases between them. The CDR3 is 16 residues long. The CDR3 DNA follows: TGTGCCAGCACCCCCCGCGGACCGACGATTCCGGAGACCCAGTACTTC. Its translation is CASTPRGPTIPETQYF.

Ten or more counts support this clonotype. The CDR3 DNA reads as TGCAGTGCTAGAAGCGTCCTGAACACTGAAGCTTTCTTT. Its protein is CSARSVLNTEAFF. The chain employs TRBV20-1 and TRBJ1-1, with D uncertain. This CDR3 comprises 13 residues. The V end lost 2 bases, the J end lost 0 bases, and 7 bases lay between the germline ends. Looked up from germline, CDR1 is DFQATT and CDR2 is SNEGSKA (reference sequence).

This clonotype was seen only a few times. The rearrangement uses TRBV5-1 and TRBJ2-3; TRBD1 is a possible D gene (6 bases). The length of the CDR3 is 16 residues. With 0 bases removed from V and 3 bases from J, the gap between germline ends came to 14 bases. The germline V gene has CDR1 SGHRS and CDR2 YFSETQ. The DNA for the CDR3 is TGCGCCAGCAGCTTGGGTGGGGGCGCTTGGACAGATACGCAGTATTTT. It translates to CASSLGGGAWTDTQYF.

V is TRBV4-2 and J is TRBJ1-1; D unclear. Per germline, CDR1 LGHNA and CDR2 YNFKEQ. V was pared by 0 bases and J by 3 bases, with 8 bases between. The CDR3 loop spans 14 amino acids. The CDR3 region is CASSQEERYTEAFF. The CDR3 coding sequence is TGTGCCAGCAGCCAAGAAGAGAGGTACACTGAAGCTTTCTTT.

This rearrangement joins TRBV20-1 to TRBJ2-1; 9 positions agree with TRBD2. The germline gives CDR1 DFQATT, CDR2 SNEGSKA (reference sequence). This CDR3 has 14 amino acids. V lost 6 bases to trimming and J lost 6 bases; unmatched junction nucleotides: 9. This CDR3 reads CSAYSGGRPNEQFF. DNA for the CDR3: TGCAGTGCCTATAGCGGGGGCCGCCCCAATGAGCAGTTCTTC.

The gene calls are TRBV4-2 and TRBJ2-5; 12 positions match TRBD2. The CDR3 is 18 residues long. Germline values: CDR1 LGHNA, CDR2 YNFKEQ. V gave up 1 base and J gave up 7 bases; unmatched junction bases: 13. The DNA for the CDR3 is TGTGCCAGCAGCCAAGTCACCCTAGCGGGGGGGCCTGGTGTGACCCAGTACTTC. This encodes CASSQVTLAGGPGVTQYF.

This clonotype was counted between two and nine times. This chain uses TRBV7-9 with TRBJ1-1; D not certain. The CDR3 loop spans 14 amino acids. Trimming left V 5 bases short and J 0 bases short, with 10 bases between. Germline CDR1 SEHNR, CDR2 FQNEAQ (reference sequence). The CDR3: CASSLPNLNTEAFF. CDR3 in DNA: TGTGCCAGCAGCCTCCCCAACCTGAACACTGAAGCTTTCTTT.

This clonotype was found a few times. The chain employs TRBV5-1 and TRBJ2-3, with 7 bases fitting TRBD1. Germline V lookup: CDR1 SGHRS, CDR2 YFSETQ. V lost 4 bases to trimming and J lost 1 base; unmatched junction nucleotides: 6. The CDR3 covers 15 residues. The CDR3 sequence: CASSDGTAGTDTQYF. The CDR3 coding sequence is TGCGCCAGCAGCGATGGGACAGCCGGCACAGATACGCAGTATTTT.

This clonotype was detected many times. The rearrangement uses TRBV10-3 and TRBJ2-1; D unresolved. Germline lookup yields CDR1 ENHRY and CDR2 SYGVKD. V lost 0 bases, J lost 4 bases, and 4 bases lay in between. CDR3 size: 13 residues. CDR3 amino acids: CAISESSYNEQFF. CDR3 bases: TGTGCCATCAGTGAGTCCAGTTACAATGAGCAGTTCTTC.

This clonotype was detected ten times or more. J is TRBJ1-2 and V is TRBV4-2, with D unresolved. CDR3 size: 15 residues. V dropped 0 bases and J dropped 2 bases, with 10 bases sitting between them. The V gene's germline CDR1 is LGHNA and CDR2 YNFKEQ. The DNA for the CDR3 is TGTGCCAGCAGCCAAGATTCGGGGTGGAACTATGGCTACACCTTC. It specifies CASSQDSGWNYGYTF.

The chain joins TRBV7-2 to TRBJ2-4; 8 bases match TRBD1. Germline assignment: CDR1 SGHTA and CDR2 FQGNSA. V was pared by 5 bases and J by 4 bases, with 1 base of the junction left unmatched. The CDR3 has 13 residues. For the CDR3, the DNA is TGTGCCAGCAGCCGGACAGGGAAAAACATTCAGTACTTC. This gives the protein CASSRTGKNIQYF.

This clonotype showed up just a few times. The chain joins TRBV12-3 or TRBV12-4 to TRBJ2-7; 8 bases line up with TRBD1. The CDR3 is 15 amino acids. The trim removed 6 bases at V and 3 bases at J, leaving 10 bases unmatched. Written as DNA, the CDR3 is TGTGCCAGCAGAACTGACAGGGGAGGATACTACGAGCAGTACTTC. It is translated as CASRTDRGGYYEQYF.

V is TRBV20-1 and J is TRBJ2-1; 10 positions match TRBD2. The germline gives CDR1 DFQATT, CDR2 SNEGSKA (reference sequence). J lost 12 bases, V lost 4 bases, and 6 bases had no gene match. The CDR3 sequence is 12 residues long. The CDR3 nucleotides are TGCAGTGCTACCCAACTAGCGGGAAGGCAGTTCTTC. As protein: CSATQLAGRQFF.